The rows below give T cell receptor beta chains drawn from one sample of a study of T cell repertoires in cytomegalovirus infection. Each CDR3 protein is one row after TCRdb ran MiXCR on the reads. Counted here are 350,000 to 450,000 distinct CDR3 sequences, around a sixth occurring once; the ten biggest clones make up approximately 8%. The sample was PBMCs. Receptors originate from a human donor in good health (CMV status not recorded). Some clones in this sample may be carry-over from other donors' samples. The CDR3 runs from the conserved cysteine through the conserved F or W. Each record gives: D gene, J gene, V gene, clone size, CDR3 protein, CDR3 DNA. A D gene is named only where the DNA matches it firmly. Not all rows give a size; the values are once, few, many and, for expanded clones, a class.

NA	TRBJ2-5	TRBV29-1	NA	CSVEGRLGRQTQYF	TGCAGCGTTGAAGGGAGACTAGGTCGGCAGACCCAGTACTTC
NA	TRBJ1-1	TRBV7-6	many	CASSPPGRFGMNTEAFF	TGTGCCAGCAGCCCGCCGGGCAGGTTCGGGATGAACACTGAAGCTTTCTTT
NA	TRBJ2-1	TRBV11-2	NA	CASRKVREQFF	TGTGCCAGCAGGAAGGTCCGGGAGCAGTTCTTC
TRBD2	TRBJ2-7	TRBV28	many	CASSYWTSRSYEQYF	TGTGCCAGCAGTTATTGGACTAGTAGGTCCTACGAGCAGTACTTC
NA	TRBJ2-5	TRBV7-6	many	CASSSLRGETQYF	TGTGCCAGCAGCTCATTAAGGGGGGAGACCCAGTACTTC
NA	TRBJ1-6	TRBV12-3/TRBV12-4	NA	CASSRFRTGNSPLHF	TGTGCCAGCAGCCGTTTCCGGACGGGAAATTCACCCCTCCACTTT
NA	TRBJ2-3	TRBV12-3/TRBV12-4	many	CASSLAGNTDTQYF	TGTGCCAGCAGTTTGGCAGGCAACACAGATACGCAGTATTTT
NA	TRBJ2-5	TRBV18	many	CASSPTVDPLGETQYF	TGTGCCAGCTCGCCGACCGTGGACCCCTTAGGGGAGACCCAGTACTTC
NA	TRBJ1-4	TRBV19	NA	CASSILGMKEKLFF	TGTGCCAGTAGTATCTTGGGGATGAAAGAAAAACTGTTTTTT
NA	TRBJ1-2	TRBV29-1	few	CSVEIQWGRDGYTF	TGCAGCGTTGAAATCCAATGGGGGCGGGATGGCTACACCTTC
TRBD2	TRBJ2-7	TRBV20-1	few	CSAQTPSGGSYEQYF	TGCAGTGCCCAAACTCCATCGGGAGGCTCCTACGAGCAGTACTTC
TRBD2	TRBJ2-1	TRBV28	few	CASRTSGGTLQEQFF	TGTGCCAGCAGGACAAGCGGGGGGACCTTGCAAGAGCAGTTCTTC
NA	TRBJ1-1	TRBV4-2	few	CASSPVKAFEAFF	TGTGCCAGCAGCCCAGTGAAGGCCTTTGAAGCTTTCTTT
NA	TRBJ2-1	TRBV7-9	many	CASSFWEDRGPYNEQFF	TGTGCCAGCAGCTTTTGGGAGGATAGGGGTCCATACAATGAGCAGTTCTTC
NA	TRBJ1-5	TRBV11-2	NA	CASSPTSGGYQPQHF	TGTGCCAGCAGCCCCACGTCCGGGGGGTATCAGCCCCAGCATTTT
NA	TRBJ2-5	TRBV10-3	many	CAISESPGETQYF	TGTGCCATCAGTGAGTCTCCAGGGGAGACCCAGTACTTC
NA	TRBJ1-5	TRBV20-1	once	CSARGGPGNQPQHF	TGCAGTGCTAGAGGGGGGCCCGGCAATCAGCCCCAGCATTTT
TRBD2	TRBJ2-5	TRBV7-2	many	CASSARTSQETQYF	TGTGCCAGCAGCGCCCGGACTAGCCAAGAGACCCAGTACTTC
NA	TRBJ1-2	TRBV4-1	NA	CASSQDERYGYTF	TGCGCCAGCAGCCAAGATGAGCGTTATGGCTACACCTTC
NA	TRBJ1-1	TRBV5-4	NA	CASSSDRTSAFF	TGTGCCAGCAGCTCCGACAGAACGTCAGCTTTCTTT
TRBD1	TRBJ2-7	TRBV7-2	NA	CASSSVDRVSYEQYF	TGTGCCAGCAGCTCGGTGGACAGGGTATCCTACGAGCAGTACTTC
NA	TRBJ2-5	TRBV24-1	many	CATSAGQETQYF	TGTGCCACCAGTGCGGGCCAGGAGACCCAGTACTTC
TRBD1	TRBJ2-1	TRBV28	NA	CASSLGTGWEQFF	TGTGCCAGCAGTTTAGGGACAGGGTGGGAGCAGTTCTTC
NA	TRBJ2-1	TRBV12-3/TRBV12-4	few	CASSLIAGLSDEQFF	TGTGCCAGCAGTTTAATCGCAGGCCTCAGTGATGAGCAGTTCTTC
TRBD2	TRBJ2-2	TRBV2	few	CASSARLAGTGELFF	TGTGCCAGCAGCGCGCGACTAGCGGGCACCGGGGAGCTGTTTTTT
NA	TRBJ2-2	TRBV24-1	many	CATSGVRELPTGELFF	TGTGCCACCAGTGGTGTAAGGGAGTTGCCCACCGGGGAGCTGTTTTTT
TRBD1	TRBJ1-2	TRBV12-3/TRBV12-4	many	CASSTRTGDMGGYTF	TGTGCCAGCAGCACGCGGACAGGGGATATGGGTGGCTACACCTTC
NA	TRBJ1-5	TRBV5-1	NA	CASSLGDSLDQPQHF	TGCGCCAGCAGCTTAGGTGACTCCCTCGATCAGCCCCAGCATTTT
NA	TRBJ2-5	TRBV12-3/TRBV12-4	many	CASSSRGSEETQYF	TGTGCCAGCAGTTCCCGGGGGTCCGAAGAGACCCAGTACTTC
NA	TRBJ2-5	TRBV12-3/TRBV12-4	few	CASGVRETQYF	TGTGCCTCAGGGGTACGAGAGACCCAGTACTTC
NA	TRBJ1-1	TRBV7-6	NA	CASSSSGYTEAFF	TGTGCCAGCAGCTCCTCAGGCTACACTGAAGCTTTCTTT
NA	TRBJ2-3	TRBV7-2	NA	CASSLGRPDTQYF	TGTGCCAGCAGCTTAGGGCGTCCAGATACGCAGTATTTT
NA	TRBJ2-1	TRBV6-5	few	CASSYPDGGSYNEQFF	TGTGCCAGCAGTTACCCGGACGGAGGCTCCTACAATGAGCAGTTCTTC
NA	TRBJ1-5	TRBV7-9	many	CASSPTGMGQPQHF	TGTGCCAGCAGCCCAACAGGGATGGGACAGCCCCAGCATTTT
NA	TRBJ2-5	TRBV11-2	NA	CASSYQTAETQYF	TGTGCCAGCAGCTACCAGACAGCAGAGACCCAGTACTTC
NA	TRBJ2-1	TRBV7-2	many	CASSRQGGTDNEQFF	TGTGCCAGCAGCCGACAGGGAGGGACGGACAATGAGCAGTTCTTC
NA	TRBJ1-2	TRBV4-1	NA	CASSQVAGANYGYTF	TGCGCCAGCAGCCAAGTCGCAGGGGCTAACTATGGCTACACCTTC
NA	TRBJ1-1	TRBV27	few	CASSKPGINTEAFF	TGTGCCAGCAGTAAACCGGGAATAAACACTGAAGCTTTCTTT
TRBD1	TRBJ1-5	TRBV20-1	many	CSSGGGLDQPQHF	TGCAGTTCAGGGGGGGGCTTAGATCAGCCCCAGCATTTT
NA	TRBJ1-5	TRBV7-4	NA	CASSRGTGSNQPQHF	TGTGCCAGCAGCCGAGGAACGGGAAGCAATCAGCCCCAGCATTTT
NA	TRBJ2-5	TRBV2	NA	CASIKERNQETQYF	TGTGCCAGCATCAAAGAGAGGAACCAAGAGACCCAGTACTTC
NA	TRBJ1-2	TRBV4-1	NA	CASSLKDGSMSYTF	TGCGCCAGCAGCCTCAAGGACGGGAGTATGAGCTACACCTTC
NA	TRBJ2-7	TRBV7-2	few	CATQPRRSYEQYF	TGTGCCACACAGCCCCGGAGGAGCTACGAGCAGTACTTC
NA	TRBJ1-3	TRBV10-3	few	CAISPNGNTIYF	TGTGCCATCAGTCCGAATGGAAACACCATATATTTT
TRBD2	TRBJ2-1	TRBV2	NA	CASRGGNSGGLYNEQFF	TGTGCCAGCAGGGGGGGGAACAGCGGGGGCCTCTACAATGAGCAGTTCTTC
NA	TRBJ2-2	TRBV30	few	CAWRSGPNTGELFF	TGTGCCTGGAGAAGTGGACCAAACACCGGGGAGCTGTTTTTT
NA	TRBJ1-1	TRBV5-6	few	CASSWRGGFVEAFF	TGTGCCAGCAGCTGGAGAGGAGGGTTTGTTGAAGCTTTCTTT
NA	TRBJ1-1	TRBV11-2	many	CASSLGRPVRNTEAFF	TGTGCCAGCAGCTTAGGTCGGCCGGTTCGGAACACTGAAGCTTTCTTT
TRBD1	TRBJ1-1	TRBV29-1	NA	CSVVGGQGVTEAFF	TGCAGCGTTGTCGGGGGACAGGGGGTTACTGAAGCTTTCTTT
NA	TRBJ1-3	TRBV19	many	CASSGSGNTIYF	TGTGCCAGTAGTGGCTCTGGAAACACCATATATTTT